This T cell receptor beta chain was identified in a study of early T cells in non-severe SARS-CoV-2 infection. Overall study context: Unsorted whole blood bulk RNA was sequenced, with unpaired chains.

The ends were cut back, 6 bases at V and 3 bases at J, with 9 bases in the middle. The CDR3 is made up of 12 amino acids. The germline gives CDR1 WSHSY, CDR2 SAAADI. Tagging with unique molecular identifiers was applied to individual cDNA molecules. One entry per CDR3 protein results from TCRdb running MiXCR on the 5' RACE reads. In the table there are under 45,000 distinct CDR3 sequences, roughly 8% of which are singletons. Whole-study findings and limits: Comparison of clonotypes with VDJdb favored anti-spike CD8 responses while missing private and CD4 specificities.

This clonotype was recorded a few times. The antigen is undetermined. The specimen comprised whole blood, sampled at baseline. The chain recombines TRBV10-2 with TRBJ2-7; weak D call: TRBD2 (6 bases). The sequence came from an adult who was a healthcare worker with PCR-confirmed SARS-CoV-2 infection or an uninfected control (not recorded which). The CDR3 loop reads CASRGTVYEQYF. CDR3 coding DNA: TGCGCCAGCAGAGGGACTGTCTACGAGCAGTACTTC.